This T cell receptor beta chain was captured by sequencing in a study of blood T cell repertoires in COVID-19. TCRdb's table, derived via immunoSEQ multiplex PCR, lists solely in-frame clones and lacks some. The top ten clones hold around 3.5% of a sample with approximately 260,000 clones, roughly 80% of them seen once. Participants were aged roughly 18 to 89 years, lived in some 23 US areas, and enrolled virtually. Membership in each cohort depended on participant-reported clinical history. The CDR3 is 17 residues long. V trimming: 3 bases; J trimming: 0 bases; junction bases outside the gene matches: 7. Germline V gene sequence: CDR1 KGHDR, CDR2 SFDVKD.

The TCR sequence derives from a man aged 50 or older who had recovered from COVID-19. The chain uses TRBV24-1 and TRBJ2-7; 10 bases align to TRBD2. Sequencing was performed on PBMCs or T cells enriched from blood (not recorded which). In DNA form, the CDR3 reads TGTGCCACCAGTGATCCTTATAGCGGGGGGACCTCCTACGAGCAGTACTTC. This sequence encodes CATSDPYSGGTSYEQYF.